This section outlines one T cell receptor beta chain sequence together with its context. This entry is derived from a study of blood T cells in healthy people across ages. Germline loops: CDR1 SGHRS, CDR2 YFSETQ. This CDR3 comprises 17 residues. After removal of 0 bases from V and 0 bases from J, the junction contained 8 bases not matched to a gene. Next came a second PCR, run for about 7 to 12 cycles, which used a sample-barcoded 5' primer along with a J-beta primer mix. TCRdb re-analysed the 5' RACE reads in MiXCR, keeping a single row per CDR3 protein. The repertoire holds approximately 1.5 million distinct CDR3 sequences, about 31% seen once, with approximately 10% in the top ten.

The sequenced sample was blood. This receptor was identified in a woman in her 30s in good health. The rearrangement joins TRBV5-1 to TRBJ1-2; TRBD1 agrees at 7 bases. The DNA for the CDR3 is TGCGCCAGCAGCTTGGGGTTTTGGCAGGGGGCTAACTATGGCTACACCTTC. It is translated as CASSLGFWQGANYGYTF.